The next 20 T cell receptor beta chains were all read from a single sample in a study of identical twins. Via MiXCR, TCRdb re-called the 5' RACE reads, giving one row per CDR3 protein. The repertoire holds 600,000 to 800,000 distinct CDR3 sequences, with over 20% as singletons. The same data also contributed to another study, on T cells expressing NK-cell markers.

Sequenced sample: PBMCs. The source is a woman in her late teens or twenties in good health.

This clonotype was detected a few times. This rearrangement joins TRBV20-1 to TRBJ2-7, with D possibly matching TRBD1 (6 bases). Germline lookup yields CDR1 DFQATT and CDR2 SNEGSKA (reference sequence). CDR3 length: 13 amino acids. With 0 bases removed from V and 7 bases from J, the gap between germline ends came to 13 bases. The CDR3 loop reads CSAREGARREQYF. The CDR3 nucleotides read TGCAGTGCTAGAGAGGGGGCGCGGCGGGAGCAGTACTTC.

This clonotype turned up a few times. An end of the junction does not agree with germline; a read error may underlie this. The genes are TRBV3-1 and TRBJ2-7, with 13 bases identical to TRBD2. Per germline, CDR1 LGHDT and CDR2 YNNKEL (reference sequence). This CDR3 spans 13 amino acids. The CDR3 nucleotides read TGTGCCAGCAGCCAAACATTGACTAGCGGGGGGCACTTC. Protein sequence: CASSQTLTSGGHF.

The chain combines TRBV6-5 with TRBJ2-7; TRBD2 is a possible D gene (6 bases). V lost 4 bases to trimming and J lost 5 bases, with 15 bases between them. The CDR3 has 14 residues. The germline gives CDR1 MNHEY, CDR2 SVGAGI. The CDR3 region has the DNA TGTGCCAGCAGTTGGGCGGGACCGGGGAACGAGCAGTACTTC. This gives the protein CASSWAGPGNEQYF.

This clonotype was recorded at least ten times. This chain uses TRBV19 with TRBJ1-6; 8 bases are a match to TRBD1. The CDR3 sequence is 14 residues long. CDR1 is LNHDA, CDR2 SQIVND, per germline (reference sequence). V shed 5 bases and J 5 bases; nucleotides not matched to a gene: 2. CDR3 DNA: TGTGCCAGTAGTGGACAGGGCGATAATTCACCCCTCCACTTT. Its protein product is CASSGQGDNSPLHF.

This clonotype was counted between two and nine times. J is TRBJ2-1 and V is TRBV10-2; TRBD1 matches 7 bases. Germline assignment: CDR1 WSHSY and CDR2 SAAADI. The CDR3 totals 17 residues. V was pared by 5 bases and J by 4 bases, with 14 bases of the junction left unmatched. CDR3 amino acids: CASSYDIGGTVYNEQFF. The DNA of the CDR3 is TGCGCCAGCAGTTACGACATAGGTGGGACAGTTTACAATGAGCAGTTCTTC.

The J gene is TRBJ2-3, the V gene TRBV5-5; D ambiguous. The CDR3 runs 16 residues. Germline V gene lookup returns CDR1 SGHKS and CDR2 YYEKEE (reference sequence). With 0 bases removed from V and 2 bases from J, the gap between germline ends came to 13 bases. In nucleotides, the CDR3 is TGTGCCAGCAGCTTGGAGTTTACAGCTCTCACAGATACGCAGTATTTT. It encodes CASSLEFTALTDTQYF.

This chain joins TRBV7-8 and TRBJ2-7; D may be TRBD1 or TRBD2 (5 bases each). CDR1 is SGHVS, CDR2 FQNEAQ, per germline. CDR3 size: 15 residues. V lost 1 base and J lost 2, with 12 bases in between. CDR3 bases: TGTGCCAGCAGCTTAGGGGGACGGACCACCTACGAGCAGTACTTC. It translates to CASSLGGRTTYEQYF.

This clonotype was recorded a few times. V gene TRBV5-1 combines with J gene TRBJ1-2; 10 nucleotides align to TRBD1. With V trimmed by 4 bases and J by 9 bases, 12 bases remained unmatched. Germline V gives CDR1 SGHRS, CDR2 YFSETQ. This CDR3 region has 15 residues. CDR3 coding DNA: TGCGCCAGCAGCGGACGACAGGGGGCGCTTGGCAGCTACACCTTC. Translated, it gives CASSGRQGALGSYTF.

The rearrangement links TRBV20-1 to TRBJ2-3; 12 positions match TRBD2. The CDR3 contains 15 residues. The V segment lost 4 bases and the J segment 2 bases; nucleotides outside the gene matches: 4. CDR1 and CDR2 from the germline V gene are DFQATT and SNEGSKA (reference sequence). CDR3 residues: CSATTSGGNTDTQYF. Here the CDR3 DNA reads TGCAGTGCTACGACTAGCGGGGGCAACACAGATACGCAGTATTTT.

In its sample, this clonotype was seen a few times. This chain uses TRBV12-3 or TRBV12-4 with TRBJ1-5; D uncertain. The CDR3 totals 12 residues. V lost 5 bases to trimming and J lost 6 bases, with 8 bases between them. In DNA, the CDR3 is TGTGCCAGCAGTCCCGGGCCTCAGCCCCAGCATTTT. Its protein product is CASSPGPQPQHF.

This clonotype turned up a few times. This rearrangement joins TRBV21-1 to TRBJ1-2. TRBV21-1 counts as a pseudogene. This CDR3 is 12 amino acids long. CDR3 protein: CASSTRRGGYTF. DNA for the CDR3: TGTGCCAGCAGCACCAGGAGGGGCGGCTACACCTTC.

The chain uses TRBV5-1 and TRBJ1-2; TRBD1 matches 7 bases. From germline, CDR1 is SGHRS and CDR2 YFSETQ. This CDR3 contains 15 residues. V lost 1 base and J lost 0; bases outside the gene matches: 3. CDR3 coding DNA: TGCGCCAGCAGCTTGTCGACAGGGTCTAACTATGGCTACACCTTC. It translates to CASSLSTGSNYGYTF. The full variable domain, with the rest looked up from reference TRBV5-1 and TRBJ1-2, is KAGVTQTPRYLIKTRGQQVTLSCSPISGHRSVSWYQQTPGQGLQFLFEYFSETQRNKGNFPGRFSGRQFSNSRSEMNVSTLELGDSALYLCASSLSTGSNYGYTFGSGTRLTVV.

The rearrangement uses TRBV12-3 or TRBV12-4 and TRBJ2-1; weak D call: TRBD2 (5 bases). V was clipped by 6 bases and J by 6 bases, with 15 bases between them. The CDR3 consists of 14 residues. The CDR3 reads CASSLLGSFNEQFF. The CDR3 nucleotides are TGTGCCAGCAGCCTACTAGGGAGCTTCAATGAGCAGTTCTTC.

This clonotype was counted between two and nine times. The rearrangement joins TRBV20-1 to TRBJ2-1; 14 bases are a match to TRBD2. This CDR3 has 12 residues. Germline CDR1 DFQATT, CDR2 SNEGSKA (reference sequence). The CDR3 nucleotides read TGCAGCGGGACTAGCGGGAGTGGTGAGCAGTTCTTC. As protein: CSGTSGSGEQFF.

The chain joins TRBV6-1 to TRBJ2-1; 9 nucleotides line up with TRBD2. V shed 4 bases and J 8 bases; nucleotides not matched to a gene: 9. Germline V gives CDR1 MNHNS, CDR2 SASEGT. This CDR3 has 15 amino acids. CDR3 region: CASSAGTSLGHEQFF. DNA for the CDR3: TGTGCCAGCAGTGCCGGGACTAGCCTGGGCCATGAGCAGTTCTTC.

This clonotype was detected ten times or more. The rearrangement links TRBV29-1 to TRBJ2-1; 14 bases are a match to TRBD2. V lost 7 bases to trimming and J lost 8 bases; unmatched junction nucleotides: 10. CDR1 SQVTM and CDR2 ANQGSEA come from the germline V gene. The CDR3 spans 15 residues. This CDR3 is CSANGLAGGKDEQFF. The CDR3 region has the DNA TGCAGCGCTAATGGACTAGCGGGAGGAAAGGATGAGCAGTTCTTC.

A few counts support this clonotype. CDR3 in amino acids: CASSKGWKQFF. The DNA of the CDR3 is TGTGCCAGCAGTAAAGGGTGGAAGCAGTTCTTC. This chain joins TRBV6-5 and TRBJ2-1; no clear D. The CDR3 is 11 amino acids. V gave up 5 bases and J gave up 11 bases, with 10 bases separating them. Germline values: CDR1 MNHEY, CDR2 SVGAGI.

This clonotype was seen only a few times. The chain recombines TRBV27 with TRBJ2-2; 12 nucleotides match TRBD2. This CDR3 contains 17 residues. Trimming removed 4 bases from V and 7 bases from J; junction bases left unmatched: 10. The germline V gene encodes CDR1 MNHEY and CDR2 SMNVEV (reference sequence). CDR3 in DNA: TGTGCCAGCAGTTCCACTAGCGGGGGGACATTCGGCGGGGAGCTGTTTTTT. It yields the protein CASSSTSGGTFGGELFF.

This clonotype was recorded at least ten times. The chain links TRBV7-2 to TRBJ2-1; tentative D call: TRBD1 (5 bases). CDR1 and CDR2 (germline): SGHTA, FQGNSA. The CDR3 covers 13 residues. V gave up 0 bases and J gave up 5 bases, with 5 bases separating them. CDR3 sequence: CASSLARDNEQFF. The CDR3 DNA is TGTGCCAGCAGCTTAGCCAGGGACAATGAGCAGTTCTTC.

This clonotype was recorded a few times. This sequence joins TRBV20-1 and TRBJ2-4; 10 positions match TRBD1. J was trimmed by 0 bases and V by 6 bases; bases with no gene match: 5. This CDR3 is built from 15 residues. Germline CDR1 is DFQATT and CDR2 is SNEGSKA (reference sequence). Here the CDR3 DNA reads TGCAGTGCCGTGGACAGGGGGTTAGCCAAAAACATTCAGTACTTC. It encodes CSAVDRGLAKNIQYF.